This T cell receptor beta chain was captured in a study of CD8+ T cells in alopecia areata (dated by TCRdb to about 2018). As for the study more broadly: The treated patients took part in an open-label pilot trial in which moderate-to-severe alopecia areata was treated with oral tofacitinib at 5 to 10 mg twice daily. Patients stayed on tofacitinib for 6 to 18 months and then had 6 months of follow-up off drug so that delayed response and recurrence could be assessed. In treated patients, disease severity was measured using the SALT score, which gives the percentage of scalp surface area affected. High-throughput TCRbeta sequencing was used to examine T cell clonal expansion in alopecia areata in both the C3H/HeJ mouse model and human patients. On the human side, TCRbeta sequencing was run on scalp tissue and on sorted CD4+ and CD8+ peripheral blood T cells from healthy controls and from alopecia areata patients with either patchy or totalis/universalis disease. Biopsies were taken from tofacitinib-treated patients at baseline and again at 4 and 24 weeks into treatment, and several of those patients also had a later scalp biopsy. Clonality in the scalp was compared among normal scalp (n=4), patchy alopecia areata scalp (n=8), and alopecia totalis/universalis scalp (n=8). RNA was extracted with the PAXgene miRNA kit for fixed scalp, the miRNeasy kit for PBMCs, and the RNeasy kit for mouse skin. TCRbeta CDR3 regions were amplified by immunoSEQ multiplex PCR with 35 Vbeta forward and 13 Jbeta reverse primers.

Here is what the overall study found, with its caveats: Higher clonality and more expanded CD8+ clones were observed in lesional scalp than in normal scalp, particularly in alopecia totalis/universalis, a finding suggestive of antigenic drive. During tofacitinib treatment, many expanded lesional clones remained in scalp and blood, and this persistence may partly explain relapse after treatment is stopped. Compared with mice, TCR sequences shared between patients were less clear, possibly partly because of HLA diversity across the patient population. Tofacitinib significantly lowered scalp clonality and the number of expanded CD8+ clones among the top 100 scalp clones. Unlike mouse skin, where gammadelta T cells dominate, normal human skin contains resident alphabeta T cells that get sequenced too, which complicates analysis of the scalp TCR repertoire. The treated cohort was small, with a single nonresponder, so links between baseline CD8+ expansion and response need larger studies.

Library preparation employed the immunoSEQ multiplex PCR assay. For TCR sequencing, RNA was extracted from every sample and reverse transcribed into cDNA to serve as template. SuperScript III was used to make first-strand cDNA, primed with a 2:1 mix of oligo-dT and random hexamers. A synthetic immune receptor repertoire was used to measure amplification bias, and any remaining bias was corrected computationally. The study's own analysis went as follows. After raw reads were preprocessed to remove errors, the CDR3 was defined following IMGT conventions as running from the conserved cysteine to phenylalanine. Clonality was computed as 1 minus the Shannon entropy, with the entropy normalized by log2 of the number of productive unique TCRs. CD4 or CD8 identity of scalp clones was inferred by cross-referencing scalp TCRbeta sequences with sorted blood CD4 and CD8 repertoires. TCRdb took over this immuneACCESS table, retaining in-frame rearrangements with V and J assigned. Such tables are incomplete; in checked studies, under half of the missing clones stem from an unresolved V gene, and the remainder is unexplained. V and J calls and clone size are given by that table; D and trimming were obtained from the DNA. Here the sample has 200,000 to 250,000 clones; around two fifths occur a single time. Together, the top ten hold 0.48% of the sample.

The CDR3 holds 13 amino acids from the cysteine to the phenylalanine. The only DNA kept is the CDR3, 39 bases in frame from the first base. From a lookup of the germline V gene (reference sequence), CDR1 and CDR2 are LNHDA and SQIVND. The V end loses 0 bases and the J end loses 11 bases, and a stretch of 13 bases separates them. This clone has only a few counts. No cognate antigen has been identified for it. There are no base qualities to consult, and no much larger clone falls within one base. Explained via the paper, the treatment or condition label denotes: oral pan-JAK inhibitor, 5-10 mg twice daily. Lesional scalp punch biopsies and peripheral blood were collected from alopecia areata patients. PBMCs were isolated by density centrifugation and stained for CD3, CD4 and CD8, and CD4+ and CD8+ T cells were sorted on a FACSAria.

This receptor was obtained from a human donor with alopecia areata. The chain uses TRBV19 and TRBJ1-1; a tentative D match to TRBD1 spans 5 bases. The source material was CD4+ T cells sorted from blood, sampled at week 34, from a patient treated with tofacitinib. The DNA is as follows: TGTGCCAGTAGTATAGATCAGGGTGAGCGGGCTTTCTTT. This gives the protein CASSIDQGERAFF. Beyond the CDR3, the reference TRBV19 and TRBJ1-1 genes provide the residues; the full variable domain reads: DGGITQSPKYLFRKEGQNVTLSCEQNLNHDAMYWYRQDPGQGLRLIYYSQIVNDFQKGDIAEGYSVSREKKESFPLTVTSAQKNPTAFYLCASSIDQGERAFFGQGTRLTVV.